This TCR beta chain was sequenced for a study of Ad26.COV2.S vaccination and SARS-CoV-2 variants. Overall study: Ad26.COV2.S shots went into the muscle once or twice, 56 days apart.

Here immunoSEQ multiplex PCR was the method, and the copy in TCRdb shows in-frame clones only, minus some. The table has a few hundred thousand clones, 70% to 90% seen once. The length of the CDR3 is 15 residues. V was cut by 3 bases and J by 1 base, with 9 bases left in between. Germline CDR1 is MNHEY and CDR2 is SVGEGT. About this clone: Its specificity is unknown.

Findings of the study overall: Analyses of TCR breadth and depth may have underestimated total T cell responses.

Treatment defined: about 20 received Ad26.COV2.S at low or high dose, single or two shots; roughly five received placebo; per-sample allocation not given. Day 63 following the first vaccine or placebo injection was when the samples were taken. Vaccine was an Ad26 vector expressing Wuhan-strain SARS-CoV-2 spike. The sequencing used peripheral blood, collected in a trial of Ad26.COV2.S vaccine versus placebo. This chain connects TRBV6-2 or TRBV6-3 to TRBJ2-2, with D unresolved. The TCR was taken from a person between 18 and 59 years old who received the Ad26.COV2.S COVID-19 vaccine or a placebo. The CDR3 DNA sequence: TGTGCCAGCAGTTATCCCGACTGGAACACCGGGGAGCTGTTTTTT. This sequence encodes CASSYPDWNTGELFF.